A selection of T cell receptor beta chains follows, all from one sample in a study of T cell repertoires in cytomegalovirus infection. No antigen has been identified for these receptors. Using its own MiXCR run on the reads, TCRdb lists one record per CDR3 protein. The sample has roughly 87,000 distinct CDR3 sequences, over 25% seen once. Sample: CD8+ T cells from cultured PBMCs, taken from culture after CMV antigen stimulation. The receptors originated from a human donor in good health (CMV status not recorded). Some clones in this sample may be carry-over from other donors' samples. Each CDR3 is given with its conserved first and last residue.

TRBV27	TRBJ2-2	CASSLYPGTANTGELFF
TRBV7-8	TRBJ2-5	CASSLDRAVQETQYF
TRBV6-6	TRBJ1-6	CASSLAGANSPLHF
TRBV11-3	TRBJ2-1	CASRGGGDNEQFF
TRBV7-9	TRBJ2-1	CASTTLAGGFNEQFF
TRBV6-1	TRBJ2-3	CASSEAPQRADTQYF
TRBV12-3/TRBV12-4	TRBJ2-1	CASSPETPSGDQFF
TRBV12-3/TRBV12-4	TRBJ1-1	CASSFWTVFSPNTEAFF
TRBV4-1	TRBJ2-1	CASSQGTSNEQFF
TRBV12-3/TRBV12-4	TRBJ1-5	CASSPPGTHYQPQHF
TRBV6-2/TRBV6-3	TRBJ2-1	CASRSRSADEQFF
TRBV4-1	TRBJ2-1	CASSQGPGIDEQFF
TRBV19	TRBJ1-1	CASTHIQGGSTEAFF
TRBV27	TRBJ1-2	CASSLSAVTYYGYTF
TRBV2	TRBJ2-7	CASRGSGPPYEQYF
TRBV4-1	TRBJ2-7	CASSRHPGLAGYEQYF
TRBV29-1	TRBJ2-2	CSPGWGPHYVVPSTGELFF
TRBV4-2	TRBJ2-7	CASSQDTSTNEQYF
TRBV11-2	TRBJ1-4	CASSWGAGREKLFF
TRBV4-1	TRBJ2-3	CASSQDGLAGNTQYF
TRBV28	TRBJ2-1	CASSLPGQGSSNEQFF
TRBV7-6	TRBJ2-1	CASSTDSNEQFF
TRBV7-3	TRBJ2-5	CASSRDGLYQETQYF
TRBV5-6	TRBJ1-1	CASSWTGGPEAFF
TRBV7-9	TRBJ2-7	CASVLVASVNEQYF
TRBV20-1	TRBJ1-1	CSARIVGGYLNTEAFF
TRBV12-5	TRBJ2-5	CASFHSGQGSETQYF
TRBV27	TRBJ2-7	CASSFFGGSSYEQYF
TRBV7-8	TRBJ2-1	CASNFAGQGIFYNEQFF
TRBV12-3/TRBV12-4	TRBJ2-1	CASRRGSSSGGPISYNEQFF
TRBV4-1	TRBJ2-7	CASSQDPAEPAPYYEQYF
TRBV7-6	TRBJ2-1	CASSLDGGVEYNEQFF
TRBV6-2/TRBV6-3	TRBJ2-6	CASSETPGQGVSGANVLTF
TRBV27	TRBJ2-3	CASSLYELDTQYF
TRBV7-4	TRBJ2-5	CASRGTGGQETQYF
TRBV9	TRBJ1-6	CASSDGTGLYNSPLHF
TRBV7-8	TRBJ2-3	CASSFLAGGTDTQYF
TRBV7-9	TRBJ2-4	CASSSREGPYKNIQYF
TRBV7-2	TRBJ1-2	CASSLVGAYGYTF